Reported below is one T cell receptor (beta chain). The antigen is not known. Generated by immunoSEQ multiplex PCR, the TCRdb table keeps only in-frame clones and is missing some. The sample holds tens of thousands of clones, around 85% seen once. The CDR3 totals 16 residues. Germline V gene lookup returns CDR1 SGHAT and CDR2 FQNNGV. V trimming: 6 bases; J trimming: 6 bases; junction bases outside the gene matches: 15. The data derive from a study of T cells in narcolepsy. Study-level background: Donors had narcolepsy type 1 or type 2, or were healthy controls. Notes on the study in general: Some memory CD4+ repertoires had no autoreactive clone sequences. Comparing one patient's CSF and blood CD4+ clonotypes highlighted HCRT- and TRIB2-specific autoreactive clonotypes.

Sequenced material: CD45RA- memory CD4+ T cells from PBMCs. The chain joins TRBV11-2 to TRBJ1-2; 8 positions match TRBD1. This receptor was obtained from a human donor with narcolepsy. This CDR3 is CASSSLQGAHRDGYTF. CDR3 bases: TGTGCCAGCAGTAGCCTCCAGGGGGCTCATCGGGATGGCTACACCTTC.